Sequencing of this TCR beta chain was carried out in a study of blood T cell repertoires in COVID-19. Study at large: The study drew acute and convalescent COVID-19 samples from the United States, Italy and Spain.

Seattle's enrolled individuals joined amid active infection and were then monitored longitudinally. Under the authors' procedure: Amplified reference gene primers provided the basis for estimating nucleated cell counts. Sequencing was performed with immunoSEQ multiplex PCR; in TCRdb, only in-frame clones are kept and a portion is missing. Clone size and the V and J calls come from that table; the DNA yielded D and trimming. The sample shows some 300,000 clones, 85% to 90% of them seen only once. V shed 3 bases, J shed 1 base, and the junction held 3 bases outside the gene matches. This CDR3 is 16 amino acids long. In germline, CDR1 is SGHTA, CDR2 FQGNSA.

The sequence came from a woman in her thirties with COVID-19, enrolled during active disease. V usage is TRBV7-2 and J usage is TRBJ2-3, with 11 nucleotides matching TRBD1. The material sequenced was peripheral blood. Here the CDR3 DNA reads TGTGCCAGCAGCTTCCTGGACAGGGGGCGCACAGATACGCAGTATTTT. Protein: CASSFLDRGRTDTQYF.